This T cell receptor (beta chain) was found in a study of T cell clonality in common variable immunodeficiency. Trimming cost V 6 bases and J 1 base, with 13 bases left between them. In germline, CDR1 is MDHEN, CDR2 SYDVKM. The CDR3 covers 15 residues. Profiled with immunoSEQ multiplex PCR; TCRdb holds only in-frame clones, not every one. Recorded here are approximately 44,000 clones, with no singletons, and the ten leading clones hold about 10%. Study-level findings and limits: Links between repertoire features and CVID complications were heterogeneity-limited.

This clone was seen ten or more times. Its target is unknown. The read ends 3 residues shy of where the CDR3 ends; the end is completed using the germline J gene. The receptor's source is a person aged 18-70 years in good health. The sequenced sample consisted of peripheral blood mononuclear cells. This rearrangement joins TRBV28 to TRBJ2-1; D is perhaps TRBD1 (6 bases). This CDR3 reads CASSNLGGSYNEQFF. The covered CDR3 bases are TGTGCCAGCAGCAACCTAGGGGGTTCCTACAATGAG.